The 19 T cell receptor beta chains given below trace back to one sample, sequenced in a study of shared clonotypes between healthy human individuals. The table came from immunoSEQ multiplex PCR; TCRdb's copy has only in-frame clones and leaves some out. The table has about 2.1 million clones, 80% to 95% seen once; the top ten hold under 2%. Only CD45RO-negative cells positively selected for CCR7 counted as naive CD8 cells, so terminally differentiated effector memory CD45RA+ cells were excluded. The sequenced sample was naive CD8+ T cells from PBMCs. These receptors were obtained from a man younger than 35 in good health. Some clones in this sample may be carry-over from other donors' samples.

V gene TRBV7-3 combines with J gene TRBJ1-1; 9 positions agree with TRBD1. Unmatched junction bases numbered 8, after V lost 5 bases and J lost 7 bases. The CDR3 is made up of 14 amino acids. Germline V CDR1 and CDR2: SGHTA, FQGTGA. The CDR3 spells CASSGGTGHFEAFF. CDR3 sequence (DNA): TGTGCCAGCAGCGGGGGGACAGGGCATTTTGAAGCTTTCTTT.

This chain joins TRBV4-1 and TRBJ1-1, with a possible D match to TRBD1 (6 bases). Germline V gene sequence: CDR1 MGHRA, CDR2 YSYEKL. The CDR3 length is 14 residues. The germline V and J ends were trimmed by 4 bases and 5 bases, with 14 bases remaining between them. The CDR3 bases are TGCGCCAGCAGCCTACAGGGAGGTCGAACTGAAGCTTTCTTT. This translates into CASSLQGGRTEAFF.

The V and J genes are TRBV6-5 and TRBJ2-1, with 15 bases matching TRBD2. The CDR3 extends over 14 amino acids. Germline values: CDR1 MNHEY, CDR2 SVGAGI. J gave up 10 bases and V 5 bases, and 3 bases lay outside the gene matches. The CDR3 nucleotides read TGTGCCAGCAGTACCGGACTAGCGGGAGGGGAGCAGTTCTTC. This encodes CASSTGLAGGEQFF.

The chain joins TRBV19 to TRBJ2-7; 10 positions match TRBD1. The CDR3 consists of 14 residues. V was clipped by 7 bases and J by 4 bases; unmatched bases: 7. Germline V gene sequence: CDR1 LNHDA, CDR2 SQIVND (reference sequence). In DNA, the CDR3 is TGTGCCAGTAATCCGGGACAGGGGTGGTACGAGCAGTACTTC. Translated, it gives CASNPGQGWYEQYF.

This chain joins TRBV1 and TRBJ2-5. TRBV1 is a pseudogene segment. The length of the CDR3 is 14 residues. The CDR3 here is CTSSPGPRWETQYF. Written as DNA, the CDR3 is TGCACCAGCAGCCCCGGGCCTAGGTGGGAGACCCAGTACTTC.

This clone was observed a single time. The CDR3 reads CASSHLPQELFLPYEQYF. The CDR3 region has the DNA TGTGCCAGCAGCCACCTCCCTCAGGAGCTCTTTCTTCCCTACGAGCAGTACTTC. J is TRBJ2-7 and V is TRBV28; D gene unclear. Trimming removed 6 bases from V and 2 bases from J, with 26 bases in between. The CDR3 consists of 18 residues. Germline loops: CDR1 MDHEN, CDR2 SYDVKM.

The CDR3, as DNA: TGTGCCAGCAGTTACTCGGGGGGTAACAACTATGGCTACACCTTC. Protein: CASSYSGGNNYGYTF. The genes are TRBV6-5 and TRBJ1-2, with D perhaps matching TRBD1 (5 bases). CDR1 and CDR2 from the germline V gene are MNHEY and SVGAGI. V dropped 0 bases and J dropped 2 bases, with 10 bases sitting between them. The CDR3 length is 15 residues.

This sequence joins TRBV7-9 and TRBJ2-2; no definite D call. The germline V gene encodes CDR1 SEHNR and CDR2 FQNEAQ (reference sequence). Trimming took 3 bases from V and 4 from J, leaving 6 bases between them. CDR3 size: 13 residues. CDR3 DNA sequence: TGTGCCAGCAGCTTGGACGCCACCGGGGAGCTGTTTTTT. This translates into CASSLDATGELFF.

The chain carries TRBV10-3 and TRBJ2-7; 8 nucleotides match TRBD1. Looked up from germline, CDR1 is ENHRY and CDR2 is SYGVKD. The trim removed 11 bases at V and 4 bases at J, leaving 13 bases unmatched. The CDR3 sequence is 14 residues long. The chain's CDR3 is CASTSDRGLYEQYF. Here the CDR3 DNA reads TGTGCCTCAACCAGCGACAGGGGTTTGTACGAGCAGTACTTC.

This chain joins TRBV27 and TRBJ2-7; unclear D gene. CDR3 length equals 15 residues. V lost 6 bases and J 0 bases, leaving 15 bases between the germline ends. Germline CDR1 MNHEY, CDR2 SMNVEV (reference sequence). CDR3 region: CASRLGGFSSYEQYF. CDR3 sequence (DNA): TGTGCCAGCAGGCTAGGTGGCTTTAGCTCCTACGAGCAGTACTTC.

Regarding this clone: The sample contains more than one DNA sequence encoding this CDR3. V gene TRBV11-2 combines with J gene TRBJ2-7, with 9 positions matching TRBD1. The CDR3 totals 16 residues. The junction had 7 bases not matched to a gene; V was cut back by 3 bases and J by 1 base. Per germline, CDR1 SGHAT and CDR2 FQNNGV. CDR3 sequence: CASSFGGTGRSYEQYF. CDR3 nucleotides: TGTGCCAGCAGCTTCGGAGGGACAGGGCGGTCCTACGAGCAGTACTTC.

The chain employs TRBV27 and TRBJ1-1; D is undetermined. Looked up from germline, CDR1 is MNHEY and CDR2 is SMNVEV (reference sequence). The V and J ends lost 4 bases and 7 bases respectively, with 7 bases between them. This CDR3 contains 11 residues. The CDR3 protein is CASSSNLEAFF. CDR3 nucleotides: TGTGCCAGCAGTTCCAACCTTGAAGCTTTCTTT.

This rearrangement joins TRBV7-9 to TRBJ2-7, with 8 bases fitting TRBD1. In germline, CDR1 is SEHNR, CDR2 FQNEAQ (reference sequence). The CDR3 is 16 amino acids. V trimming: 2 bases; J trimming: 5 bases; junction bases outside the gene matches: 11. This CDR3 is CASSLRGRTGKNEQYF. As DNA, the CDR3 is TGTGCCAGCAGCTTACGAGGTAGGACAGGGAAGAACGAGCAGTACTTC.

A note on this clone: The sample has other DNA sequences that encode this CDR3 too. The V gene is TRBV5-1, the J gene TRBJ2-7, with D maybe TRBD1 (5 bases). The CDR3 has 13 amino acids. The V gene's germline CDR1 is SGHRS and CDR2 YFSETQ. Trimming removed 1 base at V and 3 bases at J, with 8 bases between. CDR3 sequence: CASSLQGGYEQYF. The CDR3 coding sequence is TGCGCCAGCAGCTTGCAGGGCGGCTACGAGCAGTACTTC.

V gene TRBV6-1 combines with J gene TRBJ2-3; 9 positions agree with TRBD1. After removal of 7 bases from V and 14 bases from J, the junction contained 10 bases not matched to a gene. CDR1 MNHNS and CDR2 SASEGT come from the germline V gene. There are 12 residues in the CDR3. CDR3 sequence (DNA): TGTGCCAGCATCACAACAGGGGGCTCGACGTATTTT. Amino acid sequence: CASITTGGSTYF.

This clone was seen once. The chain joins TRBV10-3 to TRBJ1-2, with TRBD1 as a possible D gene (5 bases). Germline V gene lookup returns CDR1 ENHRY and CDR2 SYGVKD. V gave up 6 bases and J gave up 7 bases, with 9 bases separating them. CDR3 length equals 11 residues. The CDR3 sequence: CAIRTTAGYTF. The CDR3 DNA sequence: TGTGCCATCAGGACGACAGCTGGCTACACCTTC.

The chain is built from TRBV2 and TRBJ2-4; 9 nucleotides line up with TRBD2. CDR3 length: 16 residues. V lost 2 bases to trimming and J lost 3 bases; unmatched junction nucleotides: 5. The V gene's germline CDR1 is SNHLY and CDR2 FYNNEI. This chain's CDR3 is CASSEYSSGNKNIQYF. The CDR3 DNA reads TGTGCCAGCAGTGAATACTCTAGCGGGAACAAAAACATTCAGTACTTC.

The CDR3 DNA reads as TGTGCCAGCAGTGAAAGGCCCCCCGGCGGCTACACCTTC. Translating gives CASSERPPGGYTF. The chain combines TRBV6-1 with TRBJ1-2; D unclear. CDR3 size: 13 residues. Trimming took off 2 bases at V and 8 bases at J, with 12 bases between the two ends. Germline CDR1 is MNHNS and CDR2 is SASEGT.

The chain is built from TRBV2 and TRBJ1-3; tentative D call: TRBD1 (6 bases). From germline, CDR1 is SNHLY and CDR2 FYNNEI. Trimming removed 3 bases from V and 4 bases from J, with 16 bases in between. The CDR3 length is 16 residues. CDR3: CASSEAGGWRGNTIYF. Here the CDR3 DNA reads TGTGCCAGCAGTGAGGCGGGGGGCTGGAGAGGAAACACCATATATTTT.